This is a list of T cell receptor beta chains from one sample in a study of blood T cell repertoires in COVID-19. Assay: immunoSEQ multiplex PCR; the TCRdb copy retains only in-frame clones and omits some. The table shows roughly 160,000 clones, with about four fifths occurring only once. Sequenced: peripheral blood. These receptors were taken from a woman aged 60-75 years with COVID-19, enrolled during active disease. Both conserved end residues are part of each CDR3. A D gene is named only where the DNA matches it firmly. Expanded clones get a size class; other rows say once, few or many, or leave the size out.

D: NA; J: TRBJ1-5; size: NA; V: TRBV6-5; DNA: TGTGCCAGCGTCCGGGACACCCTTAGCAATCAGCCCCAGCATTTT; CDR3: CASVRDTLSNQPQHF
D: TRBD2; J: TRBJ2-1; size: NA; V: TRBV5-8; DNA: TGTGCCAGCAGCCCTTATGTGCTAGCGGGAGGGAACTCCTACAATGAGCAGTTCTTC; CDR3: CASSPYVLAGGNSYNEQFF
D: NA; J: TRBJ1-5; size: once; V: TRBV7-8; DNA: TGTGCCAGCAGCTTAGGATTAGATCAGCCCCAGCATTTT; CDR3: CASSLGLDQPQHF
D: NA; J: TRBJ1-1; size: NA; V: TRBV6-5; DNA: TGTGCCAGCAGTTACTCGCAGGGGTTGGTGAACACTGAAGCTTTCTTT; CDR3: CASSYSQGLVNTEAFF
D: NA; J: TRBJ1-4; size: NA; V: TRBV5-4; DNA: TGTGCCAGCAGCTCCTCCGCTAAAAATGAAAAACTGTTTTTT; CDR3: CASSSSAKNEKLFF
D: TRBD2; J: TRBJ2-1; size: NA; V: TRBV27; DNA: TGTGCCAGCAGTTTAAAGAGGCCTAGCGGATTATCCTACAATGAGCAGTTCTTC; CDR3: CASSLKRPSGLSYNEQFF
D: TRBD1; J: TRBJ1-5; size: NA; V: TRBV3-1/TRBV3-2; DNA: TGTGCCAGCAGCGCCGCAGGGGGCGCGCATCAGCCCCAGCATTTT; CDR3: CASSAAGGAHQPQHF
D: NA; J: TRBJ2-7; size: NA; V: TRBV5-4; DNA: TGTGCCAGCAGCTTTCCGGGACTCCATCTCTACGAGCAGTACTTC; CDR3: CASSFPGLHLYEQYF
D: TRBD1; J: TRBJ1-2; size: NA; V: TRBV5-1; DNA: TGCGCCAGCAGCTTGGAGGGGGCAGGCGGCTACACCTTC; CDR3: CASSLEGAGGYTF
D: NA; J: TRBJ1-2; size: NA; V: TRBV6-5; DNA: TGTGCCAGCAGTTACTTGCACAGCACTAACTATGGCTACACCTTC; CDR3: CASSYLHSTNYGYTF
D: NA; J: TRBJ1-1; size: many; V: TRBV6-5; DNA: TGTGCCAGCAATGCCAGGGTGAACACTGAAGCTTTCTTT; CDR3: CASNARVNTEAFF
D: TRBD2; J: TRBJ2-7; size: NA; V: TRBV11-2; DNA: TGTGCCAGCAGCCGACAAGGTAGCGGGAGCTCCTACGAGCAGTACTTC; CDR3: CASSRQGSGSSYEQYF
D: NA; J: TRBJ1-2; size: NA; V: TRBV15; DNA: TGTGCCACCAGCAGAGCTTTTGACAGCCCCAACTATGGCTACACCTTC; CDR3: CATSRAFDSPNYGYTF
D: TRBD2; J: TRBJ2-3; size: once; V: TRBV14; DNA: TGTGCCAGCAGCCAAGGAGGACTAGCGACAAGCACAGATACGCAGTATTTT; CDR3: CASSQGGLATSTDTQYF
D: TRBD1; J: TRBJ1-1; size: NA; V: TRBV28; DNA: TGTGCCAGCAGCCCAGGGACAGGGTCGGACACTGAAGCTTTCTTT; CDR3: CASSPGTGSDTEAFF
D: TRBD1; J: TRBJ2-5; size: NA; V: TRBV28; DNA: TGTGCCAGCAGGCGACCGGGACAGGGGAGTGAGGAGTACTTC; CDR3: CASRRPGQGSEEYF
D: NA; J: TRBJ1-1; size: NA; V: TRBV6-4; DNA: TGTGCCAGCAGTGATAACGCCGGGGGCACTGAAGCTTTCTTT; CDR3: CASSDNAGGTEAFF
D: NA; J: TRBJ1-2; size: NA; V: TRBV19; DNA: TGTGCCAGTAGGGGCAGGAACTATGGCTACACCTTC; CDR3: CASRGRNYGYTF
D: NA; J: TRBJ2-1; size: once; V: TRBV7-2; DNA: TGTGCCAGCAGCTTAAGTAGCTACCCGGTGCAGTTCTTC; CDR3: CASSLSSYPVQFF
D: NA; J: TRBJ2-7; size: NA; V: TRBV7-8; DNA: TGTGCCAGCACCACTTCAAGGAGAAGCCAAACCTACGAGCAGTACTTC; CDR3: CASTTSRRSQTYEQYF
D: TRBD1; J: TRBJ1-5; size: NA; V: TRBV30; DNA: TGTGCCTGGAGTCGGGACAGGGGGTTAGTAGGCAATCAGCCCCAGCATTTT; CDR3: CAWSRDRGLVGNQPQHF
D: TRBD1; J: TRBJ2-3; size: NA; V: TRBV10-1; DNA: TGCGCCAGCAGTGAGACAACCACAGGGGAAGAAAATACGCAGTATTTT; CDR3: CASSETTTGEENTQYF
D: NA; J: TRBJ1-3; size: NA; V: TRBV30; DNA: TGTGCCTGGGGACCGAGCTCTGGAAACACCATATATTTT; CDR3: CAWGPSSGNTIYF
D: TRBD2; J: TRBJ2-3; size: NA; V: TRBV7-9; DNA: TGTGCCAGCAGCCCACGGACTAGTACTATGTCAGATACGCAGTATTTT; CDR3: CASSPRTSTMSDTQYF
D: TRBD1; J: TRBJ1-2; size: NA; V: TRBV6-1; DNA: TGTGCCAGCAGTGAAGTACAGGGGAAAGGCTACACCTTC; CDR3: CASSEVQGKGYTF
D: TRBD1; J: TRBJ1-6; size: NA; V: TRBV19; DNA: TGTGCCAGTAGTAATACAGGGGGGAATTCACCCCTCCACTTT; CDR3: CASSNTGGNSPLHF
D: NA; J: TRBJ1-5; size: NA; V: TRBV28; DNA: TGTGCCAGCAGTGGGGACATTAGCAATCAGCCCCAGCATTTT; CDR3: CASSGDISNQPQHF
D: TRBD1; J: TRBJ2-1; size: NA; V: TRBV5-1; DNA: TGCGCCAGCAGCTTGGTTCGGACAGGGGGAATCGATGAGCAGTTCTTC; CDR3: CASSLVRTGGIDEQFF
D: TRBD2; J: TRBJ2-1; size: NA; V: TRBV27; DNA: TGTGCCAGCAGTTTATCTCTAGCGGGCTCGGATGAGCAGTTCTTC; CDR3: CASSLSLAGSDEQFF
D: NA; J: TRBJ2-5; size: NA; V: TRBV24-1; DNA: TGTGCCACCAGTTGGGGGGGGCCGGTCGAGACCCAGTACTTC; CDR3: CATSWGGPVETQYF
D: NA; J: TRBJ1-5; size: NA; V: TRBV28; DNA: TGTGCCAGCAGTTTGGCGGGGCAGGGCCATCAGCCCCAGCATTTT; CDR3: CASSLAGQGHQPQHF
D: NA; J: TRBJ2-1; size: NA; V: TRBV20-1; DNA: TGCAGTGCTAGAGTAGTAGTGGAGCAGTTCTTC; CDR3: CSARVVVEQFF
D: TRBD1; J: TRBJ2-1; size: few; V: TRBV11-3; DNA: TGTGCCAGCAGCTTAGGGACAGGGTCCGCTGAGCAGTTCTTC; CDR3: CASSLGTGSAEQFF